What follows are 27 T cell receptor beta chains derived from one specimen sequenced in a study of blood T cell repertoires in COVID-19. The repertoire was sequenced with immunoSEQ multiplex PCR; TCRdb's copy has only in-frame clones and lacks some. The table has about 81,000 clones, approximately 90% seen once. What was sequenced was PBMCs or T cells enriched from blood (not recorded which). The receptors were sampled from a woman aged 45-65 years with acute COVID-19.

The gene calls are TRBV10-3 and TRBJ1-2; D gene ambiguous. V shed 10 bases and J shed 6 bases, with 15 bases lying between them. The V gene's germline CDR1 is ENHRY and CDR2 SYGVKD. The CDR3 runs to 12 residues. This CDR3 reads CATSFEVDGYTF. The DNA of the CDR3 is TGTGCCACAAGTTTCGAGGTAGATGGCTACACCTTC.

The rearrangement joins TRBV5-1 to TRBJ2-1; unclear D gene. The CDR3 extends over 13 amino acids. Trimming removed 7 bases at V and 9 bases at J, with 17 bases between. Germline V lookup: CDR1 SGHRS, CDR2 YFSETQ. The CDR3 loop is CASGPVSRGEQFF. As DNA, the CDR3 is TGCGCCAGCGGCCCAGTAAGCCGAGGTGAGCAGTTCTTC.

V usage is TRBV5-1 and J usage is TRBJ2-7; 8 positions match TRBD1. Germline-derived CDR1 and CDR2 are SGHRS and YFSETQ. The CDR3 loop spans 13 amino acids. The ends lost 8 bases at V and 3 bases at J; junction bases unmatched: 7. CDR3 region: CASNRGDDYEQYF. The CDR3 DNA sequence: TGCGCCAGTAACAGGGGGGACGACTACGAGCAGTACTTC.

This chain joins TRBV5-1 and TRBJ1-1; 9 bases fit TRBD1. The CDR3 consists of 13 residues. The V segment lost 6 bases and the J segment 5 bases; nucleotides outside the gene matches: 5. CDR1 and CDR2 from the germline V gene are SGHRS and YFSETQ. CDR3 DNA: TGCGCCAGCAACGACAGGGGGGGAACTGAAGCTTTCTTT. Translation gives CASNDRGGTEAFF.

The chain uses TRBV7-2 and TRBJ2-3; TRBD2 is a possible D gene (6 bases). Germline CDR1 reads SGHTA; CDR2 reads FQGNSA. This CDR3 spans 15 amino acids. V dropped 4 bases and J dropped 6 bases, with 17 bases sitting between them. CDR3 DNA: TGTGCCAGCAGCTATGACAGAAAGGGGAGGGATACGCAGTATTTT. It translates to CASSYDRKGRDTQYF.

The chain employs TRBV30 and TRBJ2-4; 7 positions agree with TRBD1. CDR3 length: 14 amino acids. CDR1 GTSNPN and CDR2 SVGIG come from the germline V gene (reference sequence). The V and J ends lost 8 bases and 5 bases, in that order; junction bases with no gene match: 12. The CDR3 nucleotides read TGTGCCCTAACCCGAGGACAGGTCGAAAACATTCAGTACTTC. It translates to CALTRGQVENIQYF. Drawing the rest from reference TRBV30 and TRBJ2-4, the complete variable domain is SQTIHQWPATLVQPVGSPLSLECTVEGTSNPNLYWYRQAAGRGLQLLFYSVGIGQISSEVPQNLSASRPQDRQFILSSKKLLLSDSGFYLCALTRGQVENIQYFGAGTRLSVL.

The V gene is TRBV7-2, the J gene TRBJ1-1; a possible D gene is TRBD1 (5 bases). V was pared by 1 base and J by 0 bases, with 9 bases between. Germline assignment: CDR1 SGHTA and CDR2 FQGNSA. The CDR3 is 15 amino acids. DNA of the CDR3: TGTGCCAGCAGCTTAGGATCAGGGATGAACACTGAAGCTTTCTTT. It specifies CASSLGSGMNTEAFF.

The chain carries TRBV3-1 (or the pseudogene TRBV3-2) and TRBJ2-2; possible D gene TRBD1, 6 bases. Germline lookup yields CDR1 LGHDT and CDR2 YNNKEL (reference sequence). The length of the CDR3 is 15 residues. The V end was cut by 4 bases, the J end by 1 base, with 10 bases between. CDR3 coding DNA: TGTGCCAGCAGCCCGGGACACGAGAACACCGGGGAGCTGTTTTTT. Amino acid sequence: CASSPGHENTGELFF.

V and J are TRBV12-3 or TRBV12-4 and TRBJ1-2; 7 bases match TRBD1. The CDR3 contains 12 residues. V shed 5 bases, J shed 7 bases, and the junction held 4 bases outside the gene matches. The CDR3: CASSPRQGGYTF. CDR3 nucleotides: TGTGCCAGCAGTCCGAGACAGGGTGGCTACACCTTC.

The chain recombines TRBV4-1 with TRBJ1-5, with a weak D call TRBD1 (6 bases). CDR3 length equals 19 residues. Germline V gene lookup returns CDR1 MGHRA and CDR2 YSYEKL. V shed 0 bases and J shed 0 bases, with 18 bases lying between them. The CDR3 is CASSQDQLPGHYSNQPQHF. The CDR3 DNA follows: TGCGCCAGCAGCCAAGATCAACTTCCGGGACACTATAGCAATCAGCCCCAGCATTTT.

The CDR3 DNA reads as TGTGCCAGCAGGCTCCGGGACAGGGGTAACACCGGGGAGCTGTTTTTT. This gives the protein CASRLRDRGNTGELFF. The chain carries TRBV11-3 and TRBJ2-2, with TRBD1 matching over 10 bases. CDR1 and CDR2 (germline): SGHNT, YENEEA. V shed 6 bases and J 2 bases; nucleotides not matched to a gene: 6. This CDR3 is 16 amino acids long.

The chain joins TRBV29-1 to TRBJ1-1; possibly TRBD1 for D (5 bases). The germline V gene has CDR1 SQVTM and CDR2 ANQGSEA. V lost 1 base to trimming and J lost 4 bases, with 16 bases between them. The CDR3 consists of 15 residues. The CDR3 sequence is CSVEVGARGGTEAFF. Written as DNA, the CDR3 is TGCAGCGTTGAAGTAGGGGCCCGGGGGGGCACTGAAGCTTTCTTT.

The J gene is TRBJ1-1, the V gene TRBV11-3, with D perhaps TRBD1 (6 bases). The V gene's germline CDR1 is SGHNT and CDR2 YENEEA. Trimming took 0 bases from V and 0 from J, leaving 17 bases between them. This CDR3 comprises 18 residues. The CDR3 sequence: CASSLEVDSEKMNTEAFF. The CDR3, as DNA: TGTGCCAGCAGCTTAGAGGTGGACAGCGAAAAAATGAACACTGAAGCTTTCTTT.

This chain joins TRBV6-1 and TRBJ1-4, with D possibly matching TRBD1 (5 bases). In germline, CDR1 is MNHNS, CDR2 SASEGT. The CDR3 is 18 residues long. The ends were cut back, 4 bases at V and 4 bases at J, with 22 bases in the middle. The CDR3 DNA sequence: TGTGCCAGCAGTGGCGATCGCCGGACCCAGGGTTTTAATGAAAAACTGTTTTTT. This sequence encodes CASSGDRRTQGFNEKLFF.

The chain carries TRBV29-1 and TRBJ2-2, with 9 bases lining up with TRBD1. The CDR3 contains 12 residues. The V segment lost 7 bases and the J segment 6 bases; nucleotides outside the gene matches: 3. CDR1 is SQVTM, CDR2 ANQGSEA, per germline. DNA of the CDR3: TGCAGCGGCCACAGGGGGCCCGGGGAGCTGTTTTTT. Amino acid sequence: CSGHRGPGELFF.

This chain uses TRBV10-1 with TRBJ1-4; no reliable D call. The CDR3 spans 17 residues. Trimming cost V 2 bases and J 5 bases, with 18 bases left between them. The germline V gene encodes CDR1 WNHNN and CDR2 SYGVQD (reference sequence). CDR3 in amino acids: CASSEGPLQFLNEKLFF. CDR3 nucleotide sequence: TGCGCCAGCAGTGAGGGCCCCCTACAGTTTCTAAATGAAAAACTGTTTTTT.

On this clone itself: Other DNA sequences in this specimen translate into the identical CDR3. CDR3 nucleotides: TGCGCCAGCAGCGGAGGGTCCTACAATGAGCAGTTCTTC. The encoded protein is CASSGGSYNEQFF. The chain links TRBV5-1 to TRBJ2-1, with a tentative D call TRBD2 (6 bases). Germline V gene data show CDR1 as SGHRS and CDR2 as YFSETQ. CDR3 length: 13 amino acids. V lost 4 bases to trimming and J lost 1 base, with 6 bases between them. The variable domain in full, completed from reference TRBV5-1 and TRBJ2-1, reads KAGVTQTPRYLIKTRGQQVTLSCSPISGHRSVSWYQQTPGQGLQFLFEYFSETQRNKGNFPGRFSGRQFSNSRSEMNVSTLELGDSALYLCASSGGSYNEQFFGPGTRLTVL.

The chain uses TRBV30 and TRBJ1-5; D ambiguous. CDR3 length equals 13 residues. Between the trimmed V and J ends, which lost 3 bases and 1 base, there was a span of 7 bases. Per the germline V gene, CDR1 is GTSNPN and CDR2 is SVGIG (reference sequence). In nucleotides, the CDR3 is TGTGCCTGGAGGGGCCGGAGCAATCAGCCCCAGCATTTT. Protein sequence: CAWRGRSNQPQHF.

This chain joins TRBV11-3 and TRBJ1-1, with 8 bases aligning to TRBD1. The CDR3 runs to 14 residues. Germline V gene data show CDR1 as SGHNT and CDR2 as YENEEA. The trim removed 4 bases at V and 3 bases at J, leaving 4 bases unmatched. CDR3 DNA: TGTGCCAGCAGCTCGACAGGGGCCTACACTGAAGCTTTCTTT. It translates to CASSSTGAYTEAFF. Variable domain in full (rest from reference TRBV11-3 and TRBJ1-1): EAGVVQSPRYKIIEKKQPVAFWCNPISGHNTLYWYLQNLGQGPELLIRYENEEAVDDSQLPKDRFSAERLKGVDSTLKIQPAELGDSAVYLCASSSTGAYTEAFFGQGTRLTVV.

The chain links TRBV30 to TRBJ2-7, with TRBD2 matching 11 bases. The V gene's germline CDR1 is GTSNPN and CDR2 SVGIG (reference sequence). The CDR3 loop spans 17 amino acids. V dropped 0 bases and J dropped 0; count of bases not matched to a gene: 7. The CDR3 here is CAWSVRSGRAYSYEQYF. The CDR3 nucleotides read TGTGCCTGGAGTGTACGTAGCGGGAGGGCCTACTCCTACGAGCAGTACTTC.

This chain joins TRBV11-2 and TRBJ2-2; D is ambiguous. Trimming took 1 base from V and 5 from J, leaving 5 bases between them. This CDR3 comprises 13 residues. Per the germline V gene, CDR1 is SGHAT and CDR2 is FQNNGV. The chain's CDR3 is CASSLARTGELFF. The CDR3 bases are TGTGCCAGCAGCTTAGCCAGAACCGGGGAGCTGTTTTTT.

The chain recombines TRBV19 with TRBJ1-5, with 8 bases fitting TRBD1. Germline V gene sequence: CDR1 LNHDA, CDR2 SQIVND (reference sequence). CDR3 length: 17 amino acids. Trimming removed 3 bases from V and 2 bases from J; junction bases left unmatched: 9. The CDR3 nucleotides read TGTGCCAGTAGTATCTCCGGACAGGGTCAGGGCAATCAGCCCCAGCATTTT. Translation gives CASSISGQGQGNQPQHF.

The rearrangement joins TRBV5-4 to TRBJ2-3; possibly TRBD2 for D (5 bases). Germline V gene sequence: CDR1 SGHNT, CDR2 YYREEE (reference sequence). The V and J ends lost 5 bases and 8 bases respectively, with 15 bases between them. The CDR3 loop spans 13 amino acids. The CDR3 sequence is CASSPGIQATQYF. As DNA, the CDR3 is TGTGCCAGCAGTCCCGGGATTCAGGCTACGCAGTATTTT.

This chain joins TRBV7-8 and TRBJ1-5; no clear D. Trimming took off 6 bases at V and 1 base at J, with 19 bases between the two ends. CDR1 and CDR2 (germline): SGHVS, FQNEAQ. The CDR3 length is 17 residues. CDR3 sequence: CASRRHPADGSNQPQHF. The CDR3 DNA sequence: TGTGCCAGCAGACGCCATCCCGCCGACGGGAGCAATCAGCCCCAGCATTTT. Looking up the rest from reference TRBV7-8 and TRBJ1-5 gives the full variable domain: GAGVSQSPRYKVAKRGQDVALRCDPISGHVSLFWYQQALGQGPEFLTYFQNEAQLDKSGLPSDRFFAERPEGSVSTLKIQRTQQEDSAVYLCASRRHPADGSNQPQHFGDGTRLSIL.

This chain connects TRBV6-1 to TRBJ1-2; D not certain. The CDR3 has 14 amino acids. Per germline, CDR1 MNHNS and CDR2 SASEGT. The V end lost 2 bases, the J end lost 5 bases, and 12 bases lay between the germline ends. CDR3 region: CASSESGRLYGYTF. The CDR3 DNA follows: TGTGCCAGCAGTGAATCTGGCAGGCTATATGGCTACACCTTC.

This chain links TRBV11-1 with TRBJ1-5, with no clear D. Between the trimmed V and J ends, which lost 1 base and 3 bases, there was a span of 4 bases. In germline, CDR1 is SGHAT, CDR2 FQDESV (reference sequence). The CDR3 loop spans 13 amino acids. This CDR3 is CASSLDYNQPQHF. The CDR3 DNA follows: TGTGCCAGCAGCTTAGATTACAATCAGCCCCAGCATTTT.

The chain links TRBV11-3 to TRBJ2-5; the match to TRBD1 covers 7 bases. The J segment lost 2 bases and the V segment lost 1 base, leaving 4 bases of the junction unmatched. Germline values: CDR1 SGHNT, CDR2 YENEEA. The CDR3 is 15 amino acids. The DNA for the CDR3 is TGTGCCAGCAGCTTAGGGCGGACAGGACAAGAGACCCAGTACTTC. Translating it yields CASSLGRTGQETQYF.